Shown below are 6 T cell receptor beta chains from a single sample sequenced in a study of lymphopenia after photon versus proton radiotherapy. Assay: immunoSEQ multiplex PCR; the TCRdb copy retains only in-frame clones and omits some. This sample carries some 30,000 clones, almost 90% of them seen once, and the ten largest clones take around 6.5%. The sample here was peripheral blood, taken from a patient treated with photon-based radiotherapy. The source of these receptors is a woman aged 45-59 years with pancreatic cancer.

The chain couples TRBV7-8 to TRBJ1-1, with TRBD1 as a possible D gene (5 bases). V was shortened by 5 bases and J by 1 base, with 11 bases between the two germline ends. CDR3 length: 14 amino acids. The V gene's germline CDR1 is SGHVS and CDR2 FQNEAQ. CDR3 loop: CASSLEGENTEAFF. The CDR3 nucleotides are TGTGCCAGCAGCCTAGAAGGGGAGAACACTGAAGCTTTCTTT.

The CDR3 loop is CASSPGRQGNNEKLFF. In nucleotides, the CDR3 is TGCGCCAGCAGCCCGGGACGCCAAGGCAATAATGAAAAACTGTTTTTT. V usage is TRBV5-1 and J usage is TRBJ1-4; D is possibly TRBD1 (5 bases). The length of the CDR3 is 16 residues. Germline V gene sequence: CDR1 SGHRS, CDR2 YFSETQ. With 4 bases removed from V and 4 bases from J, the gap between germline ends came to 17 bases.

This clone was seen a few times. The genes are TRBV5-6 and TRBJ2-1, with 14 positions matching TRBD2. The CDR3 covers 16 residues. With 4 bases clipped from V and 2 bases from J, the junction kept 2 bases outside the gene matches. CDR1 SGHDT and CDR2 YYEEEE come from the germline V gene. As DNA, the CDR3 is TGTGCCAGCAGCAGGACTAGCGGGAGGCCCTACAATGAGCAGTTCTTC. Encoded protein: CASSRTSGRPYNEQFF.

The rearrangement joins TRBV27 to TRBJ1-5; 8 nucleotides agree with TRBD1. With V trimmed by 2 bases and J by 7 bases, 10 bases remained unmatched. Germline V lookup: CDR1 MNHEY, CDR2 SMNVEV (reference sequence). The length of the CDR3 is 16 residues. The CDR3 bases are TGTGCCAGCAGTTTAGTAGGACAGGGAGGGAGCCAGCCCCAGCATTTT. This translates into CASSLVGQGGSQPQHF.

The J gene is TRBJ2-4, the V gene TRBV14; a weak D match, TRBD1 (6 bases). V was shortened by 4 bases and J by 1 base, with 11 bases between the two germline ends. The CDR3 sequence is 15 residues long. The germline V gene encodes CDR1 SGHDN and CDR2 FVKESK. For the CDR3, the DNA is TGTGCCAGCAGCCCCTGGGGGCCTGCCAAAAACATTCAGTACTTC. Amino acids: CASSPWGPAKNIQYF. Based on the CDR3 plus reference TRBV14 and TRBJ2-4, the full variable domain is EAGVTQFPSHSVIEKGQTVTLRCDPISGHDNLYWYRRVMGKEIKFLLHFVKESKQDESGMPNNRFLAERTGGTYSTLKVQPAELEDSGVYFCASSPWGPAKNIQYFGAGTRLSVL.

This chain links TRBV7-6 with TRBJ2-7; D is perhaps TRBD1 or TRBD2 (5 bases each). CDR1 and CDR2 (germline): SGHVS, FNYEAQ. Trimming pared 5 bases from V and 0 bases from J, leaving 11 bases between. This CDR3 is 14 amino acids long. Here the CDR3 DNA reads TGTGCCAGCAGCCCGGGACGGTTCTCCTACGAGCAGTACTTC. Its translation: CASSPGRFSYEQYF.